One sample yielded the 16 T cell receptor beta chains listed below, sequenced in a study of post-analysis software for immune sequencing data. These receptors' targets are unknown. Prepared TCR beta cDNA libraries contained unique molecular identifiers. Using its own MiXCR run on the PCR reads, TCRdb lists one record per CDR3 protein. The sample has hundreds of thousands of distinct CDR3 sequences, roughly 30% seen once. Study observations and caveats: A handful of TRBV segments were significantly more frequent in patients than in controls. TRBV5-6, TRBV5-1 and TRBV20-1 were among these segments.

The sample consisted of blood. All receptors derive from a girl aged 10 to 17 with multiple sclerosis.

This clonotype has a handful of counts. The rearrangement uses TRBV29-1 and TRBJ1-5; D gene ambiguous. This CDR3 contains 12 residues. The germline V gene has CDR1 SQVTM and CDR2 ANQGSEA. Trimming removed 0 bases from V and 11 bases from J, with 11 bases in between. CDR3 residues: CSVEDPGEAQHF. Here the CDR3 DNA reads TGCAGCGTTGAAGATCCGGGTGAAGCCCAGCATTTT. The variable domain in full, completed from reference TRBV29-1 and TRBJ1-5, reads SAVISQKPSRDICQRGTSLTIQCQVDSQVTMMFWYRQQPGQSLTLIATANQGSEATYESGFVIDKFPISRPNLTFSTLTVSNMSPEDSSIYLCSVEDPGEAQHFGDGTRLSIL.

This sequence joins TRBV5-1 and TRBJ1-1; no clear D. Between the trimmed V and J ends, which lost 0 bases and 6 bases, there was a span of 15 bases. Looked up from germline, CDR1 is SGHRS and CDR2 is YFSETQ. This CDR3 spans 15 amino acids. The CDR3 protein is CASSLGTGNRAEAFF. The CDR3, as DNA: TGCGCCAGCAGCTTGGGGACGGGGAATAGAGCTGAAGCTTTCTTT.

This clonotype was seen a handful of times. This chain connects TRBV29-1 to TRBJ1-2; 10 bases map to TRBD1. V trimming: 3 bases; J trimming: 4 bases; junction bases outside the gene matches: 2. The length of the CDR3 is 13 residues. Germline V gene lookup returns CDR1 SQVTM and CDR2 ANQGSEA. The CDR3 nucleotides are TGCAGCGTTGACAGGACAGGGGGCTATGGCTACACCTTC. It encodes CSVDRTGGYGYTF.

This chain joins TRBV2 and TRBJ1-5; 8 bases fit TRBD1. CDR1 and CDR2 from the germline V gene are SNHLY and FYNNEI. V gave up 6 bases and J gave up 5 bases; unmatched junction bases: 6. The CDR3 contains 14 residues. The CDR3 bases are TGTGCCAGCAGCGCAGGACAGGGAGATCAGCCCCAGCATTTT. Protein product: CASSAGQGDQPQHF.

This clonotype was picked up a small number of times. This chain joins TRBV7-2 and TRBJ2-3; 7 bases are shared with TRBD2. Germline V gives CDR1 SGHTA, CDR2 FQGNSA. V shed 1 base, J shed 4 bases, and the junction held 5 bases outside the gene matches. This CDR3 has 15 amino acids. The CDR3 DNA is TGTGCCAGCAGCTTAGGCGGGAGTATTTCAGATACGCAGTATTTT. It codes for CASSLGGSISDTQYF.

This chain links TRBV6-5 with TRBJ2-3; D uncertain. CDR3 length: 13 amino acids. Germline assignment: CDR1 MNHEY and CDR2 SVGAGI. Trimming shortened V by 7 bases and J by 6 bases, and 14 bases separated the two germline ends. The CDR3 region is CASTSSGTDTQYF. DNA for the CDR3: TGTGCCAGCACCTCCTCTGGAACGGATACGCAGTATTTT.

This clonotype was detected only a few times. The chain uses TRBV4-3 and TRBJ2-7, with D perhaps TRBD2 (5 bases). Deletions cut 0 bases from V and 2 bases from J, with 11 bases between. Germline CDR1 reads LGHNA; CDR2 reads YSLEER. This CDR3 spans 15 amino acids. The CDR3 spells CASSQDWASPYEQYF. The CDR3 nucleotides read TGCGCCAGCAGCCAAGATTGGGCTAGCCCCTACGAGCAGTACTTC.

This chain connects TRBV19 to TRBJ2-7, with D possibly being TRBD2 (5 bases). The CDR3 loop spans 15 amino acids. With 1 base removed from V and 0 bases from J, the gap between germline ends came to 10 bases. Germline assignment: CDR1 LNHDA and CDR2 SQIVND (reference sequence). The CDR3 DNA sequence: TGTGCCAGTAGTATAGCCGCGGGTAGCTCCTACGAGCAGTACTTC. It codes for CASSIAAGSSYEQYF.

Worth noting for this clonotype: The CDR3 ends on some other residue instead of the conserved phenylalanine or tryptophan, so this is likely a read error. The J gene is TRBJ2-3, the V gene TRBV20-1, with D unresolved. The ends were cut back, 2 bases at V and 5 bases at J, with 11 bases in the middle. Germline CDR1 is DFQATT and CDR2 is SNEGSKA (reference sequence). This CDR3 contains 13 residues. The CDR3 sequence is CSARSLGGDTQYS. The CDR3 nucleotides read TGCAGTGCTAGATCGTTAGGTGGAGATACGCAGTATTCT.

The chain has TRBV7-9 and TRBJ2-1; 11 bases agree with TRBD2. This CDR3 comprises 15 residues. Germline values: CDR1 SEHNR, CDR2 FQNEAQ (reference sequence). With 5 bases clipped from V and 8 bases from J, the junction kept 8 bases outside the gene matches. The CDR3 region has the DNA TGTGCCAGCAGCCCCCGACTAGCGGGACTCGATGAGCAGTTCTTC. This translates into CASSPRLAGLDEQFF.

This clonotype was detected a few times. The chain couples TRBV5-1 to TRBJ2-7, with a weak D call TRBD2 (6 bases). From germline, CDR1 is SGHRS and CDR2 YFSETQ. The CDR3 spans 13 residues. The ends were cut back, 5 bases at V and 6 bases at J, with 15 bases in the middle. The CDR3 reads CASRGGPEGEQYF. The DNA of the CDR3 is TGCGCCAGCAGGGGCGGCCCGGAGGGCGAGCAGTACTTC.

This chain links TRBV29-1 with TRBJ2-5, with 10 bases aligning to TRBD1. This CDR3 spans 14 amino acids. The ends lost 4 bases at V and 4 bases at J; junction bases unmatched: 6. CDR1 is SQVTM and CDR2 is ANQGSEA in the germline V gene. The CDR3 reads CSVVGQGKLETQYF. In DNA, the CDR3 is TGCAGCGTTGTGGGACAGGGGAAATTAGAGACCCAGTACTTC.

The chain couples TRBV20-1 to TRBJ1-2, with D uncertain. Trimming shortened V by 0 bases and J by 8 bases, and 13 bases separated the two germline ends. The CDR3 is made up of 13 amino acids. Germline V gives CDR1 DFQATT, CDR2 SNEGSKA (reference sequence). As DNA, the CDR3 is TGCAGTGCTAGAGAAAGGGCAGGAGGGGGCTACACCTTC. Protein sequence: CSARERAGGGYTF.

V is TRBV29-1 and J is TRBJ2-3; D remains ambiguous. Germline V CDR1 and CDR2: SQVTM, ANQGSEA. This CDR3 spans 12 amino acids. V was pared by 0 bases and J by 8 bases, with 9 bases between. CDR3 DNA: TGCAGCGTTGAAGACCCGAGAGGTACGCAGTATTTT. Amino acid sequence: CSVEDPRGTQYF.

This clonotype showed up just a few times. The rearrangement joins TRBV27 to TRBJ1-6; D is unclear. Germline V lookup: CDR1 MNHEY, CDR2 SMNVEV (reference sequence). This CDR3 region has 18 residues. The V and J ends lost 1 base and 0 bases respectively, with 13 bases between them. The DNA for the CDR3 is TGTGCCAGCAGTTTATTTTCGGGTTCAGTCTCCTATAATTCACCCCTCCACTTT. It encodes CASSLFSGSVSYNSPLHF.

This clonotype has more than one count but fewer than ten. This chain connects TRBV11-2 to TRBJ2-1; D uncertain. Trimming shortened V by 3 bases and J by 0 bases, and 9 bases separated the two germline ends. There are 15 residues in the CDR3. The V gene's germline CDR1 is SGHAT and CDR2 FQNNGV. The CDR3 DNA is TGTGCCAGCAGCTTTAACTACGACTCCTACAATGAGCAGTTCTTC. It specifies CASSFNYDSYNEQFF.